The 20 T cell receptor beta chains in this list originate from one sample, sequenced in a study of blood T cell repertoires in COVID-19. The data were produced by immunoSEQ multiplex PCR, yet TCRdb's version contains in-frame clones alone and is incomplete. The top ten clones hold approximately 2.6% of a sample with a few hundred thousand clones, about 91% of them seen once. Sequenced material: peripheral blood. Source of these receptors: a person aged 18 to 35 with COVID-19, enrolled during active disease.

This clone was observed once. The chain uses TRBV4-1 and TRBJ2-1; D is unresolved. Germline V gene data show CDR1 as MGHRA and CDR2 as YSYEKL. This CDR3 has 15 amino acids. The V end was cut by 2 bases, the J end by 4 bases, with 12 bases between. This CDR3 reads CASSQSPRSYNEQFF. CDR3 bases: TGCGCCAGCAGCCAATCCCCGAGATCTTACAATGAGCAGTTCTTC.

The rearrangement uses TRBV6-1 and TRBJ2-2, with D tentatively TRBD2 (6 bases). The germline CDR1 and CDR2 sequences are MNHNS and SASEGT. Trimming took 3 bases from V and 6 from J, leaving 20 bases between them. CDR3 length: 17 amino acids. This chain's CDR3 is CASSEPGGSHRPGELFF. The CDR3 coding sequence is TGTGCCAGCAGTGAGCCTGGGGGGAGCCACCGTCCCGGGGAGCTGTTTTTT.

This clone was recorded only once. V is TRBV21-1 and J is TRBJ2-3; the tabulated D call, TRBD2, remains unverified against the DNA. TRBV21-1 is marked as a pseudogene. This CDR3 is 15 amino acids long. In DNA, the CDR3 is TGTGCCAGCAGCAAAGCGGTTCGGGGCACAGATACGCAGTATTTT. Translation gives CASSKAVRGTDTQYF.

The chain couples TRBV5-1 to TRBJ2-3; weak D call: TRBD2 (5 bases). There are 17 residues in the CDR3. Trimming left V 5 bases short and J 8 bases short, with 27 bases between. Germline CDR1 SGHRS, CDR2 YFSETQ. The CDR3 region has the DNA TGCGCCAGCAGTTCGGAGGCATCCGTTGGCCTCGTAGGTACGCAGTATTTT. Translating it yields CASSSEASVGLVGTQYF.

This chain connects TRBV5-1 to TRBJ2-3, with unresolved D. V lost 3 bases and J lost 1, with 9 bases in between. Germline V gives CDR1 SGHRS, CDR2 YFSETQ. The CDR3 is 14 residues long. The CDR3 reads CASSSGEGTDTQYF. For the CDR3, the DNA is TGCGCCAGCAGCTCCGGTGAGGGCACAGATACGCAGTATTTT.

V is TRBV7-9 and J is TRBJ2-3, with unresolved D. Germline lookup yields CDR1 SEHNR and CDR2 FQNEAQ (reference sequence). The CDR3 is 15 amino acids. V gave up 6 bases and J gave up 4 bases, with 17 bases separating them. CDR3 amino acids: CASSPDLARSDTQYF. In nucleotides, the CDR3 is TGTGCCAGCAGTCCAGACTTAGCCCGCTCAGATACGCAGTATTTT.

The chain uses TRBV27 and TRBJ2-7, with 8 positions matching TRBD1. With V trimmed by 8 bases and J by 7 bases, 13 bases remained unmatched. The V gene's germline CDR1 is MNHEY and CDR2 SMNVEV (reference sequence). The CDR3 consists of 14 residues. CDR3 bases: TGTGCCAGCGCCCGGTTTCAGGGGGCAGGGGAGCAGTACTTC. Translation gives CASARFQGAGEQYF.

The sample holds one count of this clone. V usage is TRBV7-6 and J usage is TRBJ2-1; 8 nucleotides line up with TRBD2. Germline V gene lookup returns CDR1 SGHVS and CDR2 FNYEAQ. The J segment lost 6 bases and the V segment lost 5 bases, leaving 15 bases of the junction unmatched. CDR3 length: 17 residues. The CDR3 spells CASSRTPDVLAGNEQFF. CDR3 DNA sequence: TGTGCCAGCAGCCGAACCCCCGACGTTCTAGCGGGCAATGAGCAGTTCTTC.

This clone was detected only once. This chain uses TRBV18 with TRBJ1-1, with a possible D match to TRBD1 (6 bases). The length of the CDR3 is 15 residues. CDR1 is KGHSH, CDR2 LQKENI, per germline. V was cut by 3 bases and J by 0 bases, with 11 bases left in between. As DNA, the CDR3 is TGTGCCAGCTCACCCACCGGGACAATGAACACTGAAGCTTTCTTT. Amino acid sequence: CASSPTGTMNTEAFF.

The rearrangement uses TRBV30 and TRBJ1-1; D call uncertain. The CDR3 runs to 13 residues. V lost 0 bases and J 4 bases, leaving 9 bases between the germline ends. The germline V gene has CDR1 GTSNPN and CDR2 SVGIG (reference sequence). The CDR3 DNA reads TGTGCCTGGAGTGTATCGGCGGGCACTGAAGCTTTCTTT. This gives the protein CAWSVSAGTEAFF.

The chain is built from TRBV27 and TRBJ2-1; 10 bases are shared with TRBD2. The germline V gene encodes CDR1 MNHEY and CDR2 SMNVEV (reference sequence). This CDR3 spans 16 amino acids. The V segment lost 3 bases and the J segment 4 bases; nucleotides outside the gene matches: 6. For the CDR3, the DNA is TGTGCCAGCAGTTTCAAGTTTAGCGGGAGGTACAATGAGCAGTTCTTC. Translated, it gives CASSFKFSGRYNEQFF.

This chain joins TRBV19 and TRBJ2-1, with D tentatively TRBD2 (6 bases). The CDR3 is made up of 15 amino acids. Germline CDR1 reads LNHDA; CDR2 reads SQIVND (reference sequence). With 4 bases removed from V and 8 bases from J, the gap between germline ends came to 18 bases. Written as DNA, the CDR3 is TGTGCCAGTAGTAGGGGACGGAAGGAGGGCCATGAGCAGTTCTTC. Translating it yields CASSRGRKEGHEQFF.

The V gene is TRBV9, the J gene TRBJ1-2, with a tentative D call TRBD1 (6 bases). Trimming left V 0 bases short and J 7 bases short, with 22 bases between. Germline assignment: CDR1 SGDLS and CDR2 YYNGEE. The CDR3 totals 17 residues. The CDR3 coding sequence is TGTGCCAGCAGCGTAGTAGTGGGGACGAACAGGGAAGGTGGCTACACCTTC. It is translated as CASSVVVGTNREGGYTF.

The chain joins TRBV4-1 to TRBJ2-7; possibly TRBD1 for D (7 bases). Germline values: CDR1 MGHRA, CDR2 YSYEKL. The CDR3 totals 13 residues. Trimming cost V 5 bases and J 4 bases, with 12 bases left between them. CDR3 protein: CASSVQGGYEQYF. CDR3 coding DNA: TGCGCCAGCAGCGTGCAGGGGGGATACGAGCAGTACTTC.

The DNA of the CDR3 is TGTGCCAGCAGCTCATTTGTGTGGGCCGTGAACACTGAAGCTTTCTTT. Translating it yields CASSSFVWAVNTEAFF. The genes are TRBV28 and TRBJ1-1; D is uncertain. Trimming shortened V by 6 bases and J by 0 bases, and 17 bases separated the two germline ends. Germline CDR1 and CDR2: MDHEN and SYDVKM. The CDR3 spans 16 residues.

Written as DNA, the CDR3 is TGTGCCAGCAGCCCGGGAGGGCAGGGGTCAACTAATGAAAAACTGTTTTTT. It codes for CASSPGGQGSTNEKLFF. The chain joins TRBV5-8 to TRBJ1-4; tentative D call: TRBD1 (6 bases). Germline V gives CDR1 SGHTS, CDR2 YDEGEE. V shed 4 bases and J shed 0 bases, with 16 bases lying between them. The CDR3 loop spans 17 amino acids.

The V and J genes are TRBV19 and TRBJ2-3; 9 bases align to TRBD2. With V trimmed by 3 bases and J by 0 bases, 7 bases remained unmatched. Germline assignment: CDR1 LNHDA and CDR2 SQIVND (reference sequence). The CDR3 is 17 residues long. For the CDR3, the DNA is TGTGCCAGTAGTATCACCGGACTAGCGCTGAGCACAGATACGCAGTATTTT. Translated: CASSITGLALSTDTQYF.

V gene TRBV6-5 combines with J gene TRBJ1-1; TRBD1 agrees at 7 bases. V was clipped by 6 bases and J by 2 bases; unmatched bases: 9. The CDR3 totals 15 residues. CDR1 and CDR2 from the germline V gene are MNHEY and SVGAGI. In nucleotides, the CDR3 is TGTGCCAGCAGCCCGACAGGGTGGTACAACACTGAAGCTTTCTTT. It specifies CASSPTGWYNTEAFF.

In its sample, this clone was seen a few times. The gene calls are TRBV10-3 and TRBJ1-1, with D possibly TRBD1 on 5 matching bases. Germline V lookup: CDR1 ENHRY, CDR2 SYGVKD. V was trimmed by 0 bases and J by 0 bases, leaving 8 bases between them. This CDR3 comprises 15 residues. The CDR3 loop is CAISESGALNTEAFF. CDR3 nucleotide sequence: TGTGCCATCAGTGAGTCAGGGGCGCTGAACACTGAAGCTTTCTTT.

The rearrangement joins TRBV9 to TRBJ2-7, with D uncertain. The length of the CDR3 is 15 residues. The germline V and J ends were trimmed by 0 bases and 2 bases, with 12 bases remaining between them. In germline, CDR1 is SGDLS, CDR2 YYNGEE. The CDR3 spells CASSVDGSRPYEQYF. The DNA for the CDR3 is TGTGCCAGCAGCGTAGATGGCAGTCGTCCCTACGAGCAGTACTTC.